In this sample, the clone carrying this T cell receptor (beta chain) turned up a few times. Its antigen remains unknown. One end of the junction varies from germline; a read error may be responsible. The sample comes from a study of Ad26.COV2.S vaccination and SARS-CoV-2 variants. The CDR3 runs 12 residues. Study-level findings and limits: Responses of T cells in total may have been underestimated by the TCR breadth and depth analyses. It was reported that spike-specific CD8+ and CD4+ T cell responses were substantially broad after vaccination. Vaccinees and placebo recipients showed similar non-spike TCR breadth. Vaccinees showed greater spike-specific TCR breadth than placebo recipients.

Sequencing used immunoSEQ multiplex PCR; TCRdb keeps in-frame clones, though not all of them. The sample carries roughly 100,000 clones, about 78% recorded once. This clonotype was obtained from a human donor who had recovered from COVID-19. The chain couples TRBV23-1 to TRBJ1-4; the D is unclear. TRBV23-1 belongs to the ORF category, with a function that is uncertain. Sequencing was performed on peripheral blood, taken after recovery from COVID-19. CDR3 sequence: CERAANSEKLFF. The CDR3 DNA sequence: TGTGAGAGGGCAGCTAATAGTGAAAAACTGTTTTTT.